This entry describes one TCR beta chain. The method was immunoSEQ multiplex PCR; TCRdb's version includes in-frame clones alone and lacks a portion of them. Of approximately 150,000 clones listed, around 94% are singletons. Germline V gene data show CDR1 as KGHSH and CDR2 as LQKENI. The CDR3 spans 12 residues. V lost 6 bases and J 7 bases, leaving 13 bases between the germline ends. The data belong to a study of control samples from healthy donors and cancer patients. This receptor was obtained from a young woman in good health. The genes are TRBV18 and TRBJ2-7, with unresolved D. Sample: blood. The CDR3 here is CASSPSREEQYF. The DNA for the CDR3 is TGTGCCAGCTCCCCCTCGAGAGAAGAGCAGTACTTC.